The T cell receptor (beta chain) described here comes from a study of shared clonotypes between healthy human individuals. Study-level points and caveats: Some naive CD4 clonotypes, around 5%, turned up in common across several donors.

Sequenced by immunoSEQ multiplex PCR; TCRdb stores in-frame clones only, minus some. The data show 500,000 to 700,000 clones, 95% seen once. To note about this clone: Its antigen is not known.

CD45RO-negative CD8 cells positively selected for CCR7 made up the naive population, which excluded terminally differentiated effector memory CD45RA+ cells. The V end was cut by 1 base, the J end by 2 bases, with 8 bases between. CDR3 length equals 14 residues. In germline, CDR1 is MGHDK, CDR2 SYGVNS. Input material: naive CD8+ T cells sorted from blood. The chain is built from TRBV25-1 and TRBJ1-1; D call uncertain. The source of this sequence is a woman in her 30s in good health. The CDR3 spells CASSEFSSNTEAFF. The CDR3 region has the DNA TGTGCCAGCAGTGAATTCTCCTCTAACACTGAAGCTTTCTTT.